This TCR beta chain was profiled in a study of cytomegalovirus exposure and HLA in healthy donors. Vbeta (60) and Jbeta (13) primers were used in the PCR. Sequencing used immunoSEQ multiplex PCR; TCRdb keeps in-frame clones, though not all of them. This listing includes about 42,000 clones. At the time of sampling, donors were nominally healthy, though unrecorded immune exposures were likely. The germline CDR1 and CDR2 sequences are MNHEY and SVGAGI. The CDR3 runs to 15 residues. With V trimmed by 2 bases and J by 2 bases, 3 bases remained unmatched. Findings and caveats of the study: Among TCR sequences, most were rare, though some public TCRs appeared in many donors.

A word on this clone: Antigen unknown.

Sequencing input: PBMCs. This chain connects TRBV6-5 to TRBJ2-7; 10 bases map to TRBD2. The source of this sequence is a man younger than 40 in good health and CMV-seronegative. CDR3 in amino acids: CASSYRLAGAYEQYF. The CDR3 DNA sequence: TGTGCCAGCAGTTACCGGCTAGCGGGAGCCTACGAGCAGTACTTC.